What follows is one T cell receptor (beta chain) and its context. This clonotype was recorded at least ten times. Its antigen remains undetermined. The input lacks base qualities; no much larger clone sits a single base away. The data are from a study of regulatory T cells in long-lasting Graves disease (dated by TCRdb to 2020 to 2022). For the wider study: Newly diagnosed Graves' disease patients had taken antithyroid drugs for less than 3 months. This study used TCR sequencing and RNA sequencing of peripheral blood to compare persistent Graves' disease patients against newly diagnosed Graves' disease patients. The study was conducted in China and was registered as a clinical trial. A total of roughly 33 samples were covered by TCR sequencing, comprising some 13 persistent and 20 or so newly diagnosed Graves' disease patients.

The sample's time point label, decoded: newly diagnosed GD, antithyroid drugs for less than 3 months. RNA was extracted from PBMCs in TRIzol for both TCR sequencing and RNA sequencing. The diagnosis of Graves' disease was made according to American Thyroid Association guidelines. The patients came from an endocrinology department in Xi'an, China. Each patient gave roughly 10 milliliters of peripheral blood, collected in an EDTA anticoagulant tube. Ficoll Paque Plus density gradient separation was used to isolate PBMCs, and no further T cell sorting was done. RNA quality was checked with an Agilent 2100 Bioanalyzer and agarose gel, and concentration with a NanoDrop 2000. Overall study results and their limits: Persistent disease showed preferential use of TRBV28, TRBJ1-2 and TRBJ2-5, whereas newly diagnosed disease favored TRBV20-1 and TRBJ2-1. Only the TCR beta chain was sequenced and analyzed. Compared with newly diagnosed patients, patients with persistent Graves' disease had lower TCR Shannon entropy and fewer highly expanded clones, which suggests clonal expansion. The authors acknowledged the small sample size as a limitation that may reduce accuracy. Persistent patients shared more public clonotypes among themselves (under 3,000) than newly diagnosed patients did (approximately 970). Peripheral blood alone was examined, since thyroid tissue, which constituted the primary lesion, could not be accessed.

From the cysteine through the phenylalanine, the CDR3 covers 15 amino acids. This entry keeps only the CDR3 DNA: 45 bases, framed from base 1. CDR1 is given as SGHAT and CDR2 as FQNNGV, both from the germline V gene. The junction carries 19 bases between V and J, which are trimmed by 5 bases and 8 bases respectively. The method behind the library was multiplex PCR. TCRdb records Illumina HiSeq 4000 as the sequencer. TCR beta libraries were built with iRepertoire HTBI primers and Arm-PCR amplification of CDR3 regions. PCR products were gel purified before sequencing. The study's own analysis went as follows. Gene usage analysis of CDR3 amino acid clonotypes relied on the approximately 68 TRBV and 15 or so TRBJ segments identified across samples. COPE and FqMerger were used to merge filtered high-quality paired reads into contigs. BLAST was used to align contigs to the IMGT TRBV, TRBD and TRBJ reference genes, and CDR3 was defined following IMGT. Any clonotype with a frequency above 0.1% was counted as a highly expanded clone. Shannon entropy was used to measure repertoire diversity, and the Gini coefficient was used to measure V-J evenness. Clonotypes shared by more than one individual were considered public. The public reads were reprocessed in TCRdb via fastp at Q25 and MiXCR, keeping in-frame beta chains. Every entry covers one CDR3 protein and lists the most common genes and DNA from its rows. The V and J calls here are based on TCRdb, not the publication. The sample data list about 520,000 distinct CDR3 sequences, and approximately 12% of these were observed just once. The leading ten clones occupy about 8.9% of the sample.

Another study also made use of these data, one on T cells in Graves' hyperthyroidism and ophthalmopathy. As noted in the second study: Stable Graves' hyperthyroidism was defined as the absence of progression to ophthalmopathy over 18 months of follow-up. Hyperthyroidism patients were aged 18 to 65 years and newly diagnosed, with disease duration of less than 2 months. The study excluded patients with uncontrolled infections, other autoimmune diseases, pregnancy or lactation. Diagnoses were established on the basis of clinical symptoms, serum thyroxine and TRAb, thyroid ultrasound, and orbital computed tomography. A first-round RT-PCR of the TCR CDR3 used the HTBI primer set with the Qiagen OneStep RT-PCR kit. Most expanded thyroid clonotypes (frequency above 0.001) were also detected in blood, suggesting blood repertoires may reflect thyroid immune responses. A 13 V-J signature model separated ophthalmopathy from stable hyperthyroidism, with approximately 87% sensitivity and 81.08% specificity in cross-validation and 80%/75% in testing. During validation, the model predicted progression to ophthalmopathy a median of about 5.9 months ahead of onset, with more than 60% sensitivity and under 85% specificity. To identify distinguishing TCR V-J signatures, a discovery cohort of around 100 patients was used, comprising 43 with Graves' ophthalmopathy and roughly 60 with stable Graves' hyperthyroidism. An independent validation cohort of some 18 hyperthyroidism patients and 17 patients who later progressed to ophthalmopathy tested prospective prediction of ophthalmopathy. The roughly 90 discovery patients were divided at random into training and test sets in a 7:3 ratio. In more than five Graves' hyperthyroidism patients, the study also compared T-cell repertoires from thyroid tissue with T-cell repertoires from blood. After blood sampling, hyperthyroidism patients were treated with methimazole at a starting dose of 30 mg daily, and ophthalmopathy patients were treated with high-dose intravenous methylprednisolone. Libraries were constructed in a second round of multiplex PCR, after which size selection and purification were performed. Paired-end sequencing of the libraries was performed with 100 bp reads on an Illumina HiSeq2000. Raw data were processed with SOAPnuke, discarding reads with adapters, uncalled bases, mean Phred below 15, or no exact constant-primer or identifier match. COPE v1.2.5 was used to merge the high-quality paired reads, and each unique nucleotide sequence was defined as a clonotype. MiTCR v1.1 was used to align clonotypes to the IMGT TRBV, TRBD and TRBJ reference segments. Only V-J combinations with frequency above 0.0001, covering 99% to 99.2% of repertoires, were analysed. The TCS score was defined as F50 (clonal expansion) divided by E x V (chaos), with BLOSUM62-based TCRdist calculated between CDR3 peptides within each V-J. Welch's t-statistics and random forest reduced several hundred V-J features to roughly 13, which were used in a naive Bayes classifier (R e1071). Sample size was not statistically predetermined, and blinding of investigators to group allocation was not performed. TCR Vbeta CDR3 sequencing of 135 peripheral blood samples (more than 40 ophthalmopathy, about 80 hyperthyroidism and roughly 17 progressor patients) is reported in the paper.

Rearrangement joined TRBV11-2 to TRBJ2-1; the D gene could be TRBD1 or TRBD2, each one agreeing over 6 bases. This TCR came from a young woman with Graves disease. Donor details come from another sample of the same person, matched by shared clones. The input for sequencing was peripheral blood mononuclear cells (PBMCs), taken at new diagnosis, from a patient treated with antithyroid drugs. CDR3 loop: CASSHPGAPSDEQFF. The DNA reads TGTGCCAGCAGCCACCCGGGGGCTCCCAGTGATGAGCAGTTCTTC. The full variable domain, completed from the reference TRBV11-2 and TRBJ2-1 proteins outside the CDR3, reads EAGVAQSPRYKIIEKRQSVAFWCNPISGHATLYWYQQILGQGPKLLIQFQNNGVVDDSQLPKDRFSAERLKGVDSTLKIQPAKLEDSAVYLCASSHPGAPSDEQFFGPGTRLTVL.